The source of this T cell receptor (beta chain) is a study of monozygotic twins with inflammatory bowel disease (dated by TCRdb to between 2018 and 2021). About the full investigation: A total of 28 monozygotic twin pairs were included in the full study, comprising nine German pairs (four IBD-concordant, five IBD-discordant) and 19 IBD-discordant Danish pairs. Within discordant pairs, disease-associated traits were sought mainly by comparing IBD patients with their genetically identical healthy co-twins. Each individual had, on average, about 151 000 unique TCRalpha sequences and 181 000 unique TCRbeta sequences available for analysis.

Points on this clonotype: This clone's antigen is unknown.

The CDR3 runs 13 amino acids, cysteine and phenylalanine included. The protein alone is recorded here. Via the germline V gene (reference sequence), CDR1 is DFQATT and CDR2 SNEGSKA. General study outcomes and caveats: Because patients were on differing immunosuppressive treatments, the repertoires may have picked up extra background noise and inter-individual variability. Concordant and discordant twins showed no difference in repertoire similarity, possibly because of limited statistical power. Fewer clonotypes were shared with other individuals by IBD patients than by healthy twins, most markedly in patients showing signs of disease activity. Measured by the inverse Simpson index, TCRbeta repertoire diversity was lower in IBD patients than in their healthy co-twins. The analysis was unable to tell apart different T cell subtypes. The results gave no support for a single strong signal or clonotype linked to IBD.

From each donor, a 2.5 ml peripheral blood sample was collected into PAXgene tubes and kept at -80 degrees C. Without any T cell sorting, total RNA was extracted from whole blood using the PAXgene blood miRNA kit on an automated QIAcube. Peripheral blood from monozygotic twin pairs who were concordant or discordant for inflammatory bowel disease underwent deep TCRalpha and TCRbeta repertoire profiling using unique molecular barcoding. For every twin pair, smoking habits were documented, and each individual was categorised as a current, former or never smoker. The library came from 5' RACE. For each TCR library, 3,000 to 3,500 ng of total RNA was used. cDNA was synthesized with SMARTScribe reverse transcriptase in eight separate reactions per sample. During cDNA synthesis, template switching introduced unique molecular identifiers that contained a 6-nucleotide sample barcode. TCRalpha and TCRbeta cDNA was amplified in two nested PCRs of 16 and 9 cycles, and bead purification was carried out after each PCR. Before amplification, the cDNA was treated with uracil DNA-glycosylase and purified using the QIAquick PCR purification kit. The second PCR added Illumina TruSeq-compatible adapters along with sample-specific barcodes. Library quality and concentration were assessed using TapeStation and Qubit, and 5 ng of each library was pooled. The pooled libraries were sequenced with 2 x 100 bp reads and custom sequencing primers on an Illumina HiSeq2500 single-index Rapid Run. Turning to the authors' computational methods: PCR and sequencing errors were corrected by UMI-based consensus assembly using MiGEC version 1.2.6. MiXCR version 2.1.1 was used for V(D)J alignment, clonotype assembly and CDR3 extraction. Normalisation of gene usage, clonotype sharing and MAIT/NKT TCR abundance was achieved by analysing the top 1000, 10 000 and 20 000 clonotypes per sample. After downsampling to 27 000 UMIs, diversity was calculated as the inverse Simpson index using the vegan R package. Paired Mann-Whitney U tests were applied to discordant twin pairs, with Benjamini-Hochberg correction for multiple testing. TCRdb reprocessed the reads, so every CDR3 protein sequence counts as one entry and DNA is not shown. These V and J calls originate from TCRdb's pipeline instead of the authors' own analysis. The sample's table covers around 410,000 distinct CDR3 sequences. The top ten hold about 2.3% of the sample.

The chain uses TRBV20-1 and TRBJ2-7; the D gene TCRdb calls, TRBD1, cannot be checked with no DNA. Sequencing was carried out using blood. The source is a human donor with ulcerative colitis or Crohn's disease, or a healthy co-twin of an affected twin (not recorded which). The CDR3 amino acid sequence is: CSARGDRGYEQYF.